Below, 2 T cell receptor beta chains from the same sample are listed, as sequenced in a study of PD-1 and CTLA-4 blockade in melanoma. Generated by immunoSEQ multiplex PCR, the TCRdb table keeps only in-frame clones and is missing some. The sample consists of fewer than 35,000 clones, about 88% of them appearing once. Sequencing used CD8+ T cells from peripheral blood, obtained from a patient given anti-PD-1 treatment. All receptors come from a human donor with melanoma.

The chain joins TRBV2 to TRBJ2-7; 14 bases fit TRBD2. The junction had 0 bases not matched to a gene; V was cut back by 6 bases and J by 2 bases. Germline CDR1 reads SNHLY; CDR2 reads FYNNEI. The length of the CDR3 is 14 residues. The CDR3 region has the DNA TGTGCCAGCAGGACTAGCGGGGGGGCCTACGAGCAGTACTTC. Translating gives CASRTSGGAYEQYF.

The V gene is TRBV19, the J gene TRBJ2-7; TRBD2 is a possible D gene (5 bases). The V gene's germline CDR1 is LNHDA and CDR2 SQIVND (reference sequence). V was trimmed by 5 bases and J by 5 bases, leaving 10 bases between them. The CDR3 covers 12 residues. The CDR3 DNA follows: TGTGCCAGTAGTGCCGGACTCCACGAGCAGTACTTC. The encoded protein is CASSAGLHEQYF.